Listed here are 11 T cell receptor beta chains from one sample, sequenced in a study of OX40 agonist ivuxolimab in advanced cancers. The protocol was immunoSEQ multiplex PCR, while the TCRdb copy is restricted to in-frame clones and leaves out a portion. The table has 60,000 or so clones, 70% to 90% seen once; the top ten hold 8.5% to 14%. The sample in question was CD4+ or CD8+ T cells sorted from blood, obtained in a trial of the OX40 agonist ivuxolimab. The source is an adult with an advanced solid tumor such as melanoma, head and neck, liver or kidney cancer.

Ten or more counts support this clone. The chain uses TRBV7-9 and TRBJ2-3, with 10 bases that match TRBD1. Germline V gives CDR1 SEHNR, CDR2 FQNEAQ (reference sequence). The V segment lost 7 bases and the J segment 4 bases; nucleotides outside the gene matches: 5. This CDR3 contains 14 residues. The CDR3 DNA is TGTGCCAGCACCGGGACAGGGGCCCCAGATACGCAGTATTTT. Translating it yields CASTGTGAPDTQYF. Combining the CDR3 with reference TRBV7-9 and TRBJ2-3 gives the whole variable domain DTGVSQNPRHKITKRGQNVTFRCDPISEHNRLYWYRQTLGQGPEFLTYFQNEAQLEKSRLLSDRFSAERPKGSFSTLEIQRTEQGDSAMYLCASTGTGAPDTQYFGPGTRLTVL.

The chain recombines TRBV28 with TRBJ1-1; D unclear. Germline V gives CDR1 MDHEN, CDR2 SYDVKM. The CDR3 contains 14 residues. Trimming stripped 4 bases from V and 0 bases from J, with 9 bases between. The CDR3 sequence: CASSSRDMNTEAFF. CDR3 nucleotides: TGTGCCAGCAGTTCACGCGATATGAACACTGAAGCTTTCTTT.

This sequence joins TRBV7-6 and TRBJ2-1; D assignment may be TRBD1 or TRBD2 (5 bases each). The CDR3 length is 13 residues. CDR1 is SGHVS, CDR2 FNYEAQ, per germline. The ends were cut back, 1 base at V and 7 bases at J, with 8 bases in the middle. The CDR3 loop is CASSLVEGNEQFF. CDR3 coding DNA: TGTGCCAGCAGCTTAGTCGAGGGGAATGAGCAGTTCTTC.

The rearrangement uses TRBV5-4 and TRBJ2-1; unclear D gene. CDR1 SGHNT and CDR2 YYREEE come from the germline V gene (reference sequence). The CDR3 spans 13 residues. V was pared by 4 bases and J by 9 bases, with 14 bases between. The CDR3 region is CASSPPYRSEQFF. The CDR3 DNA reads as TGTGCCAGCAGCCCGCCCTATCGGAGTGAGCAGTTCTTC.

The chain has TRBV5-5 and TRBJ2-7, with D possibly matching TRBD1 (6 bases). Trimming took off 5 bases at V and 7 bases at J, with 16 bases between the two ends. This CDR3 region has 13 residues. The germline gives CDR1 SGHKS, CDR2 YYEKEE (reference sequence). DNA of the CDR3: TGTGCCAGCAGACTGGACAGTTTGGGGGAGCAGTACTTC. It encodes CASRLDSLGEQYF. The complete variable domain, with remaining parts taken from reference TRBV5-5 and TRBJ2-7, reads DAGVTQSPTHLIKTRGQQVTLRCSPISGHKSVSWYQQVLGQGPQFIFQYYEKEERGRGNFPDRFSARQFPNYSSELNVNALLLGDSALYLCASRLDSLGEQYFGPGTRLTVT.

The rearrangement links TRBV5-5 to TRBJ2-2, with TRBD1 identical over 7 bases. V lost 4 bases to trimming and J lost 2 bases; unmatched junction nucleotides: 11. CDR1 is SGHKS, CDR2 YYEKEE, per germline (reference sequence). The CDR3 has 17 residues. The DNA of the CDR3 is TGTGCCAGCAGCCTTTTTTTATCAGGGGGTAACACCGGGGAGCTGTTTTTT. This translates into CASSLFLSGGNTGELFF.

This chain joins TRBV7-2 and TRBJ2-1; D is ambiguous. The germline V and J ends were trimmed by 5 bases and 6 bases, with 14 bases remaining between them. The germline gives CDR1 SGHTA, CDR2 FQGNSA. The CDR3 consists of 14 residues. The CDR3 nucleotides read TGTGCCAGCAGCCCTAAATCTTTGGGCAATGAGCAGTTCTTC. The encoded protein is CASSPKSLGNEQFF.

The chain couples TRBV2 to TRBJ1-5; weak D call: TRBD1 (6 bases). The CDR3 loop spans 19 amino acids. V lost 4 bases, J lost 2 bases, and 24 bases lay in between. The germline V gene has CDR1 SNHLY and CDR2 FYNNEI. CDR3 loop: CASSGVEGGRSVGNQPQHF. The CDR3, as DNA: TGTGCCAGCAGTGGGGTGGAGGGGGGGCGATCCGTGGGCAATCAGCCCCAGCATTTT.

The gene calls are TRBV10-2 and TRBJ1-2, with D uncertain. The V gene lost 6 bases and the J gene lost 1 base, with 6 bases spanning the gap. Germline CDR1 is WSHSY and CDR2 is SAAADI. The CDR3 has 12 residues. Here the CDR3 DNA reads TGCGCCAGCAGCGAACATAACTATGGCTACACCTTC. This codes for CASSEHNYGYTF.

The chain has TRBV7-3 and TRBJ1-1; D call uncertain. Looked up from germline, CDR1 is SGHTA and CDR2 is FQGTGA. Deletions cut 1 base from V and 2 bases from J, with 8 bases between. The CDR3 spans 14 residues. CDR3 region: CASSLRGINTEAFF. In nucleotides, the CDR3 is TGTGCCAGCAGCTTAAGGGGAATAAACACTGAAGCTTTCTTT.

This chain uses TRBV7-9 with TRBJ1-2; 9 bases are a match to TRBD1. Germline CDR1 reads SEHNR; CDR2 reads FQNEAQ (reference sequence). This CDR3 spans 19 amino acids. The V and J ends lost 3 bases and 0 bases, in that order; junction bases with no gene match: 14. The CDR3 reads CASSLAGQGKRPANYGYTF. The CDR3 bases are TGTGCCAGCAGCTTGGCGGGACAGGGCAAACGGCCTGCTAACTATGGCTACACCTTC. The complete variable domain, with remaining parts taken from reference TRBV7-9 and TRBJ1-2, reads DTGVSQNPRHKITKRGQNVTFRCDPISEHNRLYWYRQTLGQGPEFLTYFQNEAQLEKSRLLSDRFSAERPKGSFSTLEIQRTEQGDSAMYLCASSLAGQGKRPANYGYTFGSGTRLTVV.